This T cell receptor (beta chain) comes out of a study of shared clonotypes between healthy human individuals. Memory CD4+ cells were the fraction left after CD45RA+ naive selection. V lost 4 bases and J 6 bases, leaving 13 bases between the germline ends. CDR1 GTSNPN and CDR2 SVGIG come from the germline V gene (reference sequence). The CDR3 loop spans 12 amino acids. General study results and limits: Around 5.4% of naive CD4 clonotypes were common to four donors.

A note on this clone: Antigen specificity is unknown.

Sorted-subset replicate PCRs used roughly 210 ng of genomic DNA. This amount corresponded to about 30,000 T cell genomes. Authors' methods: ImmunoSEQ sequences covered only the junction and lacked quality scores; filtering therefore differed. Sequencing was performed with immunoSEQ multiplex PCR; in TCRdb, only in-frame clones are kept and a portion is missing. Clone size and the V and J calls come from that table; the DNA yielded D and trimming. The table records about 1 million clones, 70% to 80% of them present only once. The chain uses TRBV30 and TRBJ2-7, with D perhaps assigned TRBD1 or TRBD2 (5 bases each). This TCR was recovered from a man aged 18 to 35 in good health. Material for sequencing was memory CD4+ T cells sorted from blood. Subset meaning: CD45RA-negative fraction. The CDR3 sequence: CAWITGLREQYF. The CDR3 coding sequence is TGTGCCTGGATTACGGGGCTGCGCGAGCAGTACTTC.